Listed below are T cell receptor beta chains from one sample, sequenced in a study of cytomegalovirus exposure and HLA in healthy donors. The table came from immunoSEQ multiplex PCR; TCRdb's copy has only in-frame clones and leaves some out. The profile covers approximately 150,000 clones, with around 81% appearing a single time and approximately 4.4% taken by the ten largest. Sequences were obtained from PBMCs. Receptor source: a woman between 18 and 29 years old in good health and CMV-seropositive. Both conserved end residues are part of each CDR3. A D gene is named only where the DNA matches it firmly. Expanded clones get a size class; other rows say once, few or many, or leave the size out.

V: TRBV6-1; size: NA; J: TRBJ1-1; D: NA; DNA: TGTGCCAGCAGTGACGGCGGAGAATGGACTGAAGCTTTCTTT; CDR3: CASSDGGEWTEAFF
V: TRBV11-3; size: few; J: TRBJ2-2; D: NA; DNA: TGTGCCAGCAAGGACAAGGGGGAGCTGTTTTTT; CDR3: CASKDKGELFF
V: TRBV4-3; size: NA; J: TRBJ2-1; D: NA; DNA: TGCGCCAGCAGCCAAGACCCGGGGATCTCCTACAATGAGCAGTTCTTC; CDR3: CASSQDPGISYNEQFF
V: TRBV4-1; size: NA; J: TRBJ2-1; D: TRBD1; DNA: TGCGCCAGCAGCCAAGGGACAGGGTCTCTTGAGCAGTTCTTC; CDR3: CASSQGTGSLEQFF
V: TRBV14; size: NA; J: TRBJ1-2; D: NA; DNA: TGTGCCAGCAGCCCCCCGGGTGGGGGCCTTGATGGCTACACCTTC; CDR3: CASSPPGGGLDGYTF
V: TRBV7-3; size: NA; J: TRBJ2-5; D: TRBD1; DNA: TGTGCCAGCAGCCGGACCCCGGGACAGGGGACCCAGTACTTC; CDR3: CASSRTPGQGTQYF
V: TRBV7-8; size: NA; J: TRBJ2-1; D: NA; DNA: TGTGCCAGCAGCCCCTCAGGGGCCGATCAGGGCAATGAGCAGTTCTTC; CDR3: CASSPSGADQGNEQFF
V: TRBV5-1; size: NA; J: TRBJ1-1; D: NA; DNA: TGCGCCAGCAGCGCCGAATCGGCGGGGGTTATGGGCATGAACACTGAAGCTTTCTTT; CDR3: CASSAESAGVMGMNTEAFF
V: TRBV7-3; size: NA; J: TRBJ2-2; D: TRBD1; DNA: TGTGCCAGCAGCCCGGGACAGACGAACACCGGGGAGCTGTTTTTT; CDR3: CASSPGQTNTGELFF
V: TRBV7-2; size: NA; J: TRBJ2-7; D: NA; DNA: TGTGCCAGCAGTTGGGGCCACGAGCAGTACTTC; CDR3: CASSWGHEQYF
V: TRBV5-1; size: NA; J: TRBJ2-5; D: NA; DNA: TGCGCCAGCAGCTTCGGGGGAGAGACCCAGTACTTC; CDR3: CASSFGGETQYF
V: TRBV21-1; size: NA; J: TRBJ1-5; D: NA; DNA: TGTGCTAGCAGCACCCGACAGGGGCAGCCCCAGCATTTT; CDR3: CASSTRQGQPQHF
V: TRBV2; size: NA; J: TRBJ1-2; D: NA; DNA: TGTGCCAGCTTACATGTTCCCTATGGCTACACCTTC; CDR3: CASLHVPYGYTF
V: TRBV7-6; size: NA; J: TRBJ2-7; D: NA; DNA: TGTGCCAGCAGCTTGATGACCGGGACACAGTACGAGCAGTACTTC; CDR3: CASSLMTGTQYEQYF
V: TRBV20-1; size: NA; J: TRBJ2-1; D: NA; DNA: TGCAGTGCTATTAACAATGAGCAGTTCTTC; CDR3: CSAINNEQFF
V: TRBV29-1; size: NA; J: TRBJ2-2; D: TRBD1; DNA: TGCAGCGCGGGGTCCACAGGGGGATTCGACACCGGGGAGCTGTTTTTT; CDR3: CSAGSTGGFDTGELFF
V: TRBV6-1; size: NA; J: TRBJ1-1; D: TRBD1; DNA: TGTGCCAGCAGTGGGGGACAGTGGGGCACTGAAGCTTTCTTT; CDR3: CASSGGQWGTEAFF
V: TRBV20-1; size: once; J: TRBJ2-1; D: NA; DNA: TGCAGTGCTAGAGTGGAGGGAAGGCAGTTCTTC; CDR3: CSARVEGRQFF
V: TRBV27; size: NA; J: TRBJ2-1; D: TRBD2; DNA: TGTGCCAGCAGTTTATATTCTAGCGGGGGTTTAAGTGAGCAGTTCTTC; CDR3: CASSLYSSGGLSEQFF
V: TRBV15; size: few; J: TRBJ2-2; D: TRBD1; DNA: TGTGCCACCAGCAGTGACGACAGGGGGTGGGTCGGGGAGCTGTTTTTT; CDR3: CATSSDDRGWVGELFF
V: TRBV7-2; size: NA; J: TRBJ2-3; D: TRBD2; DNA: TGTGCCAGCAGCTTAGCCAGCGGGGGGGCCCCAACCCGCGAAGATACGCAGTATTTT; CDR3: CASSLASGGAPTREDTQYF
V: TRBV6-1; size: NA; J: TRBJ1-5; D: NA; DNA: TGTGCCAGCAGAGGGGGAAAGGTTAGCAATCAGCCCCAGCATTTT; CDR3: CASRGGKVSNQPQHF
V: TRBV2; size: NA; J: TRBJ2-7; D: NA; DNA: TGTGCCAGTGGTCGCAAGAGGGATTCCTACGAGCAGTACTTC; CDR3: CASGRKRDSYEQYF
V: TRBV4-3; size: once; J: TRBJ2-4; D: TRBD2; DNA: TGCGCCAGCAGCCAACTAGCGGGGGGTTCTAACATTCAGTACTTC; CDR3: CASSQLAGGSNIQYF
V: TRBV14; size: few; J: TRBJ1-5; D: NA; DNA: TGTGCCAGCAGCCCGAGACAGCGACGTGTGGTACCCCAGCATTTT; CDR3: CASSPRQRRVVPQHF
V: TRBV14; size: NA; J: TRBJ2-7; D: NA; DNA: TGTGCCAGCAGCCAACGTGTAGGGGGTGTCACCTACGAGCAGTACTTC; CDR3: CASSQRVGGVTYEQYF
V: TRBV27; size: NA; J: TRBJ2-2; D: NA; DNA: TGTGCCAGCAGTTTACCAGGGAACACCGGGGAGCTGTTTTTT; CDR3: CASSLPGNTGELFF
V: TRBV5-6; size: few; J: TRBJ1-5; D: TRBD1; DNA: TGTGCCAGCAGCTTAAAGGGACAGCCATCATATAGCAATCAGCCCCAGCATTTT; CDR3: CASSLKGQPSYSNQPQHF
V: TRBV11-2; size: NA; J: TRBJ2-2; D: NA; DNA: TGTGCCAGCAGCCCTTGGGTGGCGGCGAGCACCGGGGAGCTGTTTTTT; CDR3: CASSPWVAASTGELFF
V: TRBV6-1; size: NA; J: TRBJ1-2; D: NA; DNA: TGTGCCAGCAGGGCAGGCCATTACTATGGCTACACCTTC; CDR3: CASRAGHYYGYTF
V: TRBV27; size: NA; J: TRBJ2-2; D: TRBD1; DNA: TGTGCCAGCAGCCCTAACTCGGGACAGGGTCGGACCGGGGAGCTGTTTTTT; CDR3: CASSPNSGQGRTGELFF
V: TRBV7-9; size: NA; J: TRBJ2-1; D: TRBD2; DNA: TGTGCCAGCAACCCCGCCAAGTCTAGCGGGGCGGGTGAGCAGTTCTTC; CDR3: CASNPAKSSGAGEQFF
V: TRBV7-9; size: few; J: TRBJ2-2; D: TRBD1; DNA: TGTGCCAGCAGCTTAGGGGGGACAGGTAACACCGGGGAGCTGTTTTTT; CDR3: CASSLGGTGNTGELFF
V: TRBV30; size: NA; J: TRBJ2-4; D: NA; DNA: TGTGCCTGGAGTGTAGGGACATGGACCAAAAACATTCAGTACTTC; CDR3: CAWSVGTWTKNIQYF
V: TRBV27; size: once; J: TRBJ1-5; D: TRBD1; DNA: TGTGCCAGCAGTTTAAGAGACAGGGGGGGCAATCAGCCCCAGCATTTT; CDR3: CASSLRDRGGNQPQHF
V: TRBV5-1; size: NA; J: TRBJ2-3; D: TRBD1; DNA: TGCGCCAGCAGCACCGCGACAGGGGGTAGCACAGATACGCAGTATTTT; CDR3: CASSTATGGSTDTQYF
V: TRBV4-1; size: NA; J: TRBJ2-7; D: NA; DNA: TGCGCCAGCAGCCAAGGGGCAGGAGGGGCTTACGAGCAGTACTTC; CDR3: CASSQGAGGAYEQYF
V: TRBV7-3; size: NA; J: TRBJ1-4; D: TRBD1; DNA: TGTGCCAGCAGCCCCAGGGGGCGATCGGATGAAAAACTGTTTTTT; CDR3: CASSPRGRSDEKLFF
V: TRBV4-2; size: NA; J: TRBJ2-1; D: TRBD2; DNA: TGTGCCAGCAGCCAAGACCCCCAGCGGGGGGGAAATGAGCAGTTCTTC; CDR3: CASSQDPQRGGNEQFF
V: TRBV28; size: NA; J: TRBJ2-5; D: TRBD2; DNA: TGTGCCAGCAGTTTACCAGGAATAGCGGGGGGGCAAGAGACCCAGTACTTC; CDR3: CASSLPGIAGGQETQYF